A single sample is the source of the 21 T cell receptor beta chains below, sequenced in a study of blood T cell repertoires in COVID-19. TCRdb's copy holds only in-frame clones and misses some; the assay was immunoSEQ multiplex PCR. The repertoire has about 82,000 clones, about four fifths of them found once; the top ten carry about a sixth. What was sequenced was peripheral blood. These receptors were taken from a woman aged 60-75 years with acute or convalescent COVID-19.

The V call is TRBV10-1, the J call TRBJ2-2; D possibly corresponds to TRBD2 (6 bases). Between the trimmed V and J ends, which lost 9 bases and 0 bases, there was a span of 20 bases. Germline CDR1 and CDR2: WNHNN and SYGVQD (reference sequence). The CDR3 runs to 17 residues. The CDR3 DNA sequence: TGCGCCAGTTCCGGGGGAGGCCGGACTCCGAACACCGGGGAGCTGTTTTTT. Translated: CASSGGGRTPNTGELFF.

The V call is TRBV6-1, the J call TRBJ2-1, with TRBD2 matching over 13 bases. The V gene end was trimmed by 0 bases and the J gene end by 8 bases; junction bases not matched to a gene: 4. The CDR3 has 16 residues. The germline V gene has CDR1 MNHNS and CDR2 SASEGT. The CDR3 nucleotides are TGTGCCAGCAGTGAAGCGGGGACTAGCGGGATATATGAGCAGTTCTTC. The encoded protein is CASSEAGTSGIYEQFF.

This clone has more than one count but fewer than ten. The J gene is TRBJ2-1, the V gene TRBV12-3 or TRBV12-4, with a weak D call TRBD1 (6 bases). Deletions cut 7 bases from V and 8 bases from J, with 15 bases between. This CDR3 region has 13 residues. CDR3 region: CASNAAGVDEQFF. The CDR3, as DNA: TGTGCCAGCAACGCCGCAGGGGTCGATGAGCAGTTCTTC.

The chain employs TRBV5-1 and TRBJ2-7; D perhaps matches TRBD2 (7 bases). Trimming stripped 0 bases from V and 3 bases from J, with 13 bases between. Germline V gene lookup returns CDR1 SGHRS and CDR2 YFSETQ. The CDR3 spans 15 residues. The CDR3 loop reads CASSLEGGRVYEQYF. The CDR3 nucleotides read TGCGCCAGCAGCTTGGAGGGGGGGCGAGTCTACGAGCAGTACTTC.

The CDR3, as DNA: TGTGCCAGCTCAACGGGACAGATGAACACTGAAGCTTTCTTT. Translation: CASSTGQMNTEAFF. This chain links TRBV18 with TRBJ1-1, with 7 bases that match TRBD1. CDR1 is KGHSH, CDR2 LQKENI, per germline. Unmatched junction bases numbered 3, after V lost 5 bases and J lost 0 bases. This CDR3 contains 14 residues.

The chain carries TRBV3-1 (or the pseudogene TRBV3-2) and TRBJ1-4; TRBD1 agrees at 10 bases. V gave up 2 bases and J gave up 10 bases; unmatched junction bases: 4. CDR3 size: 14 residues. Germline values: CDR1 LGHDT, CDR2 YNNKEL (reference sequence). CDR3 DNA: TGTGCCAGCAGCCAATTGGACAGGGGGGGAAAACTGTTTTTT. Translating gives CASSQLDRGGKLFF.

The chain carries TRBV5-1 and TRBJ1-1; TRBD1 aligns across 7 bases. Germline V gene data show CDR1 as SGHRS and CDR2 as YFSETQ. The CDR3 runs 14 residues. With 5 bases clipped from V and 4 bases from J, the junction kept 8 bases outside the gene matches. The CDR3 loop reads CASRGQAESTEAFF. The CDR3 DNA reads TGCGCCAGCAGAGGACAGGCGGAGAGCACTGAAGCTTTCTTT.

V and J are TRBV7-9 and TRBJ1-1, with D unresolved. Trimming pared 5 bases from V and 10 bases from J, leaving 11 bases between. Germline loops: CDR1 SEHNR, CDR2 FQNEAQ (reference sequence). The CDR3 spans 11 residues. The CDR3 protein is CASSPGVIAFF. The CDR3 region has the DNA TGTGCCAGCAGCCCTGGAGTTATAGCTTTCTTT.

The chain carries TRBV10-3 and TRBJ1-1; maybe TRBD1 (6 bases). CDR3 length equals 15 residues. Germline V gene data show CDR1 as ENHRY and CDR2 as SYGVKD. The V end was cut by 3 bases, the J end by 4 bases, with 15 bases between. This chain's CDR3 is CAISDPGAGGTEAFF. In nucleotides, the CDR3 is TGTGCCATCAGTGACCCAGGGGCGGGCGGCACTGAAGCTTTCTTT.

The chain recombines TRBV27 with TRBJ2-7; 10 bases match TRBD2. Looked up from germline, CDR1 is MNHEY and CDR2 is SMNVEV (reference sequence). The CDR3 covers 16 residues. The ends lost 1 base at V and 2 bases at J; junction bases unmatched: 5. CDR3: CASSLLASGRPYEQYF. The CDR3 DNA is TGTGCCAGCAGTTTATTGGCTAGCGGGAGACCCTACGAGCAGTACTTC.

The chain recombines TRBV2 with TRBJ1-5; D remains unclear. The CDR3 runs to 14 residues. Germline V lookup: CDR1 SNHLY, CDR2 FYNNEI. Trimming removed 0 bases from V and 4 bases from J, with 7 bases in between. As DNA, the CDR3 is TGTGCCAGCAGTGAAGCGACCGGGAATCAGCCCCAGCATTTT. It specifies CASSEATGNQPQHF.

V gene TRBV7-2 combines with J gene TRBJ2-3, with 14 bases that match TRBD2. CDR3 length: 18 amino acids. V trimming: 1 base; J trimming: 4 bases; junction bases outside the gene matches: 7. Germline V gene data show CDR1 as SGHTA and CDR2 as FQGNSA. The CDR3 region is CASSLDGLAGGRADTQYF. As DNA, the CDR3 is TGTGCCAGCAGCTTAGACGGACTAGCGGGGGGTAGGGCAGATACGCAGTATTTT.

Here the CDR3 DNA reads TGTGCCAGCAGTTACTCAGAGGCCAGGGCGAACACTGAAGCTTTCTTT. It codes for CASSYSEARANTEAFF. The chain carries TRBV6-5 and TRBJ1-1; weak D call: TRBD1 (5 bases). V lost 0 bases to trimming and J lost 1 base, with 12 bases between them. The CDR3 has 16 residues. Germline-derived CDR1 and CDR2 are MNHEY and SVGAGI.

V is TRBV6-6 and J is TRBJ2-7, with 13 bases fitting TRBD2. CDR3 size: 14 residues. With 7 bases clipped from V and 7 bases from J, the junction kept 7 bases outside the gene matches. Germline-derived CDR1 and CDR2 are MNHNY and SVGAGI (reference sequence). Here the CDR3 DNA reads TGTGCCAGCACCGGACTAGCGGGAGAAGGGGAGCAGTACTTC. Protein product: CASTGLAGEGEQYF.

The chain joins TRBV18 to TRBJ1-1, with a tentative D call TRBD1 (5 bases). The V and J ends lost 6 bases and 4 bases respectively, with 15 bases between them. The CDR3 is 14 residues long. Germline assignment: CDR1 KGHSH and CDR2 LQKENI. In nucleotides, the CDR3 is TGTGCCAGCTCGGTTGGGGGGGAGGGCACTGAAGCTTTCTTT. Its protein is CASSVGGEGTEAFF.

The V gene is TRBV5-1, the J gene TRBJ2-7, with 10 bases that match TRBD2. The germline CDR1 and CDR2 sequences are SGHRS and YFSETQ. The V and J ends lost 4 bases and 2 bases, in that order; junction bases with no gene match: 9. This CDR3 has 16 residues. The CDR3 nucleotides are TGCGCCAGCAGCCTGCTCGAAGCGGGGGGGACCTACGAGCAGTACTTC. It specifies CASSLLEAGGTYEQYF.

The chain uses TRBV18 and TRBJ1-1; D is possibly TRBD1 (6 bases). V lost 5 bases to trimming and J lost 4 bases, with 11 bases between them. Germline CDR1 KGHSH, CDR2 LQKENI. The CDR3 sequence is 13 residues long. Here the CDR3 reads CASSGTPSTEAFF. CDR3 nucleotide sequence: TGTGCCAGCTCAGGGACACCGTCCACTGAAGCTTTCTTT.

The rearrangement joins TRBV30 to TRBJ2-5; 10 bases match TRBD1. The CDR3 covers 15 residues. The germline CDR1 and CDR2 sequences are GTSNPN and SVGIG (reference sequence). With V trimmed by 2 bases and J by 5 bases, 8 bases remained unmatched. The CDR3 region has the DNA TGTGCCTGGAGTCGTGGGACAGGGGATGGGGAGACCCAGTACTTC. It specifies CAWSRGTGDGETQYF.

The V and J genes are TRBV30 and TRBJ1-1; possible D gene TRBD1, 5 bases. CDR3 size: 15 residues. Trimming took off 4 bases at V and 4 bases at J, with 19 bases between the two ends. The germline gives CDR1 GTSNPN, CDR2 SVGIG (reference sequence). The CDR3 is CAWTAGILMRTEAFF. The CDR3 coding sequence is TGTGCCTGGACGGCAGGGATATTGATGCGCACTGAAGCTTTCTTT.

This chain joins TRBV19 and TRBJ1-1, with D hard to call. Trimming stripped 4 bases from V and 4 bases from J, with 10 bases between. The germline V gene has CDR1 LNHDA and CDR2 SQIVND (reference sequence). CDR3 length equals 13 residues. The CDR3 nucleotides read TGTGCCAGTAGTAGGAGTTCGCCCACTGAAGCTTTCTTT. Residues: CASSRSSPTEAFF.

The J gene is TRBJ2-1, the V gene TRBV5-1, with 7 bases fitting TRBD2. Trimming took 0 bases from V and 4 from J; bases not matched to a gene: 10. Germline CDR1 and CDR2: SGHRS and YFSETQ. The length of the CDR3 is 17 residues. CDR3 nucleotide sequence: TGCGCCAGCAGCTTGGGGACGGGGGGAGGAACTTACAATGAGCAGTTCTTC. Amino acid sequence: CASSLGTGGGTYNEQFF. Filled out from reference TRBV5-1 and TRBJ2-1, the complete variable domain reads KAGVTQTPRYLIKTRGQQVTLSCSPISGHRSVSWYQQTPGQGLQFLFEYFSETQRNKGNFPGRFSGRQFSNSRSEMNVSTLELGDSALYLCASSLGTGGGTYNEQFFGPGTRLTVL.